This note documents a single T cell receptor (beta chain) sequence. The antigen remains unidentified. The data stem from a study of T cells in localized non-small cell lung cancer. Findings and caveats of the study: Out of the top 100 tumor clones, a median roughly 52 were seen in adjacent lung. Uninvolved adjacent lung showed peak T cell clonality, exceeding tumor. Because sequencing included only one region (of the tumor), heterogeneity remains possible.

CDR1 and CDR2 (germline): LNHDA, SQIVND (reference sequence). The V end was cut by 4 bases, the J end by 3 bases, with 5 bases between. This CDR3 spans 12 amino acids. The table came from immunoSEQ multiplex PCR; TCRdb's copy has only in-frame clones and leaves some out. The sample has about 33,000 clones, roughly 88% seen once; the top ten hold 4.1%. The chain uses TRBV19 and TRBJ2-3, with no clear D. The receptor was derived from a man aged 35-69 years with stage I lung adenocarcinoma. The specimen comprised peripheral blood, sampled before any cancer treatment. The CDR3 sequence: CASSKETDTQYF. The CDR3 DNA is TGTGCCAGTAGTAAAGAGACAGATACGCAGTATTTT.